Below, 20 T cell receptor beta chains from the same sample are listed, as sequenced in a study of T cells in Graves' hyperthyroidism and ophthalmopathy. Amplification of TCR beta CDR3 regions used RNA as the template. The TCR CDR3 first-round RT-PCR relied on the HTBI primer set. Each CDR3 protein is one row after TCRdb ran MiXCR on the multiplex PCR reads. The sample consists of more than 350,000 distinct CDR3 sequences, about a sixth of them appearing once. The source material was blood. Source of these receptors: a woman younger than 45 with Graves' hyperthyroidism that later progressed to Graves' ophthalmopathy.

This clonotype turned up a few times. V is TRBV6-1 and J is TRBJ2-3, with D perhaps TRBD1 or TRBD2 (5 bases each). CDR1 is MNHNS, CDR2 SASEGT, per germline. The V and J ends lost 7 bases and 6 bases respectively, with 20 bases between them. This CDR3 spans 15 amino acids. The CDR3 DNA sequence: TGTGCCAGCACCCTCGTCGGGGCCACAAGTGATACGCAGTATTTT. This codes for CASTLVGATSDTQYF.

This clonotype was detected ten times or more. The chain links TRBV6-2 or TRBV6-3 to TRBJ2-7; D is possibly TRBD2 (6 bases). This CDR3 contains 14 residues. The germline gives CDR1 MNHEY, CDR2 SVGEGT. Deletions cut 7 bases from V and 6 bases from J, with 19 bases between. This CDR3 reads CASTSRRDGGEQYF. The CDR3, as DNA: TGTGCCAGCACCTCACGGCGGGACGGGGGCGAGCAGTACTTC.

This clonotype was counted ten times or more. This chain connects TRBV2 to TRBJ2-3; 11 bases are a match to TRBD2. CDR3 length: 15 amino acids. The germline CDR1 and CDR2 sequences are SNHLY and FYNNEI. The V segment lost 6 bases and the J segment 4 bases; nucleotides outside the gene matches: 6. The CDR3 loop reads CASSTSGGSADTQYF. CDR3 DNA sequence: TGTGCCAGCAGCACTAGCGGGGGCAGTGCAGATACGCAGTATTTT.

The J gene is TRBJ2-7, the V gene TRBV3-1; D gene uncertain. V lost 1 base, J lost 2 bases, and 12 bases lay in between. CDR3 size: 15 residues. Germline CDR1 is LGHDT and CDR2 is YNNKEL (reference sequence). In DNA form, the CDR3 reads TGTGCCAGCAGCCAAGCCTTAGGAAGCCCCTACGAGCAGTACTTC. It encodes CASSQALGSPYEQYF.

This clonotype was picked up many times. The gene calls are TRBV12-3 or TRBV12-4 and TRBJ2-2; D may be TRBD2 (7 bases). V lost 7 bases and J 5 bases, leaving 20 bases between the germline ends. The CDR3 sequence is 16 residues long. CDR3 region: CASNPRGLAATGELFF. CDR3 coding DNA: TGTGCCAGCAATCCCCGGGGGCTAGCGGCGACCGGGGAGCTGTTTTTT.

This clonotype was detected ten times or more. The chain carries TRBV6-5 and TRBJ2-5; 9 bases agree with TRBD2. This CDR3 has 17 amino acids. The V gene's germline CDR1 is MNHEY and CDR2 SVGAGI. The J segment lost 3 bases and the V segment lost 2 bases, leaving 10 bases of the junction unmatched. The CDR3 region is CASSYLRRLADEETQYF. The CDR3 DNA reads TGTGCCAGCAGTTACCTAAGAAGACTAGCGGATGAAGAGACCCAGTACTTC.

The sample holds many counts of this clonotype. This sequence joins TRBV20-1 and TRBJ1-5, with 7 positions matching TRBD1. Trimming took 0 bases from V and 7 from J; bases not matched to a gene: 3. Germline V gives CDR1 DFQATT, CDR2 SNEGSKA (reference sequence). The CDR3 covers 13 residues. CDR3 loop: CSAREDRTQPQHF. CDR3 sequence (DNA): TGCAGTGCTAGAGAGGACAGGACCCAGCCCCAGCATTTT.

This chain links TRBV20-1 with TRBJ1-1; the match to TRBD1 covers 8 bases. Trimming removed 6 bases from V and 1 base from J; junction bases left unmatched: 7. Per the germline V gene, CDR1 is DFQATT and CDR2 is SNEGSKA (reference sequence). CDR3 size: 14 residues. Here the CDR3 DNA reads TGCAGTGCCGCGACAGGGGAGGGGAACACTGAAGCTTTCTTT. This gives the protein CSAATGEGNTEAFF.

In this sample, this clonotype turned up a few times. CDR3 region: CASSWDSGTSYEQYF. In DNA form, the CDR3 reads TGTGCCAGCAGTTGGGACAGTGGAACATCCTACGAGCAGTACTTC. The V gene is TRBV6-1, the J gene TRBJ2-7; 7 bases fit TRBD1. Germline CDR1 reads MNHNS; CDR2 reads SASEGT. The CDR3 loop spans 15 amino acids. Losses at the gene ends were 5 bases for V and 1 base for J; bases not matched to a gene: 8.

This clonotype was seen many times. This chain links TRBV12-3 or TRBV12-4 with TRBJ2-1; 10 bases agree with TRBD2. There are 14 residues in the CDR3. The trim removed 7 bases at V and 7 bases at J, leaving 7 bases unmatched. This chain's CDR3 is CASTTSGVFNEQFF. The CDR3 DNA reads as TGTGCCAGCACCACTAGCGGGGTTTTTAATGAGCAGTTCTTC.

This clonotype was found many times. CDR3 amino acids: CSVVGGLGTYEQYF. The CDR3 DNA reads as TGCAGCGTTGTGGGGGGGCTCGGAACCTACGAGCAGTACTTC. The V call is TRBV29-1, the J call TRBJ2-7, with a tentative D call TRBD2 (7 bases). V was pared by 4 bases and J by 2 bases, with 15 bases between. CDR1 is SQVTM and CDR2 is ANQGSEA in the germline V gene. The CDR3 has 14 residues.

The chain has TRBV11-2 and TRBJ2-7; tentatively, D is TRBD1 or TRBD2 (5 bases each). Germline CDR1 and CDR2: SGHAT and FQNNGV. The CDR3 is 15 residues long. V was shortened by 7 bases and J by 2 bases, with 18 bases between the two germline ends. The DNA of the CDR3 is TGTGCCAGCACCGCCAAGACAGACTATCCCTACGAGCAGTACTTC. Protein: CASTAKTDYPYEQYF.

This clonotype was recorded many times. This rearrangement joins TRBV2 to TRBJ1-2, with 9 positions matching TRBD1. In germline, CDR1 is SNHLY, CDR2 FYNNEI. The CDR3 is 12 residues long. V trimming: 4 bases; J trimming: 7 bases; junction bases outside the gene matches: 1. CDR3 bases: TGTGCCAGCAGTGGGACAGGGGTTGGCTACACCTTC. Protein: CASSGTGVGYTF.

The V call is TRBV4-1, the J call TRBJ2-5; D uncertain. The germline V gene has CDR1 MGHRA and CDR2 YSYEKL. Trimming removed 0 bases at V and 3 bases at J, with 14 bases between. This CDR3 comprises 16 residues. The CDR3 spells CASSQEIRAEEETQYF. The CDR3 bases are TGCGCCAGCAGCCAAGAGATTAGGGCAGAAGAAGAGACCCAGTACTTC.

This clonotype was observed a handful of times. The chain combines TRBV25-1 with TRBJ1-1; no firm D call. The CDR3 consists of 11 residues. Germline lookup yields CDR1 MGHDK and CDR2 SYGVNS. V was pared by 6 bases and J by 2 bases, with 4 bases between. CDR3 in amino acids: CASRINTEAFF. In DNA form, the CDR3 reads TGTGCCAGCAGAATCAACACTGAAGCTTTCTTT.

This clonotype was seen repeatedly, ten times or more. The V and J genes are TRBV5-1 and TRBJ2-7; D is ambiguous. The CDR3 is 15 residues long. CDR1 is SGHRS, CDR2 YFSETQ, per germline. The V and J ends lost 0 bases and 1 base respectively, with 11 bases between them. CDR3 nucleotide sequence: TGCGCCAGCAGCTTGGGCTCCGGACCTTCCTACGAGCAGTACTTC. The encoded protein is CASSLGSGPSYEQYF.

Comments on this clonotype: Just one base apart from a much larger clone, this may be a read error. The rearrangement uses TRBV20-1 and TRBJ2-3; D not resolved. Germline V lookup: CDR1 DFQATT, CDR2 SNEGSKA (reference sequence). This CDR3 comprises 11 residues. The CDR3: CSASPTDTRYF. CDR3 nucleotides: TGCAGTGCTAGCCCCACAGATACGCGGTATTTT.

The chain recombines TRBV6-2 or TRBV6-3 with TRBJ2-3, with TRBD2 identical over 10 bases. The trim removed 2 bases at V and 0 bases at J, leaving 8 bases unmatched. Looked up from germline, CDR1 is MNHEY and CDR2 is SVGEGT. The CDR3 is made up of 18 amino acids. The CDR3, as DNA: TGTGCCAGCAGTTACGAATACAGCGGGGGGGCTAGCACAGATACGCAGTATTTT. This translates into CASSYEYSGGASTDTQYF.

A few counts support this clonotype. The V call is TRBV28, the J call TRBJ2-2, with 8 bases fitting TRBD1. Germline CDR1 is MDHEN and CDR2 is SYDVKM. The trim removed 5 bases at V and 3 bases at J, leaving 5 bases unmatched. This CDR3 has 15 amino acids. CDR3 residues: CASSRMTGDTGELFF. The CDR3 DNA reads TGTGCCAGCAGTCGCATGACAGGGGACACCGGGGAGCTGTTTTTT.

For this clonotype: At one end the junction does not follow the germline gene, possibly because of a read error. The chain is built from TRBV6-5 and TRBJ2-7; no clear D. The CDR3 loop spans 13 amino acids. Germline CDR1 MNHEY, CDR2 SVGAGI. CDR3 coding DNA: TGTGCCAGCAGTTACGGGGTGGGCCTTGAGCAGCACTTC. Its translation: CASSYGVGLEQHF.